This TCR beta chain was captured in a study of cytomegalovirus exposure and HLA in healthy donors. Per germline, CDR1 LNHDA and CDR2 SQIVND (reference sequence). V shed 1 base and J shed 0 bases, with 11 bases lying between them. The length of the CDR3 is 16 residues. The PCR made use of 60 Vbeta and 13 Jbeta primers. The repertoire was sequenced with immunoSEQ multiplex PCR; TCRdb's copy has only in-frame clones and lacks some. The repertoire has 150,000 to 160,000 clones, under 80% of them found once; the top ten carry approximately 2.3%. General study points: For most TCR beta V segments, an earlier analysis put the productive rate at about 87% or about 30% of the time. The only immune exposure information that was available was CMV serostatus. Prediction of most subjects' HLA-A and HLA-B alleles by TCR beta sequences was reportedly accurate. DRB1 had the most TCR associations and HLA-C the fewest, a later analysis found, with rates varying by HLA locus.

This clone has more than one count but fewer than ten. Antigen: not known. Material for sequencing was PBMCs. This receptor was taken from a man younger than 40 in good health and CMV-seronegative. This chain joins TRBV19 and TRBJ2-3, with D possibly being TRBD2 (6 bases). CDR3 sequence: CASSIAEGSSTDTQYF. CDR3 DNA: TGTGCCAGTAGTATAGCGGAGGGATCTAGCACAGATACGCAGTATTTT.